The sequence of this TCR beta chain was determined in a study of OX40 agonist ivuxolimab in advanced cancers. Study overall: Dose-escalation patients were diagnosed with hepatocellular carcinoma, melanoma, renal cell cancer or head and neck cancer. Partial responses were achieved by three patients, one with hepatocellular carcinoma and two with cutaneous melanoma.

Repertoires were generated with immunoSEQ multiplex PCR, while TCRdb's copy carries only in-frame clones and drops some. The repertoire holds about 120,000 clones, with about 92% as singletons. The V gene's germline CDR1 is MNHEY and CDR2 SVGAGI. CDR3 length: 15 amino acids. The junction had 6 bases not matched to a gene; V was cut back by 2 bases and J by 4 bases. As concerns this clone: Its antigen remains unknown.

General study results and limits: There were also nonresponders showing low normalized T-cell clonal expansion.

The sequence was collected from an adult with an advanced solid tumor such as melanoma, head and neck, liver or kidney cancer. The chain is built from TRBV6-5 and TRBJ1-1; 8 positions agree with TRBD1. This specimen consisted of CD4+ or CD8+ T cells sorted from blood, obtained in a trial of the OX40 agonist ivuxolimab. The CDR3 protein is CASSYPRGRVTEAFF. DNA for the CDR3: TGTGCCAGCAGTTACCCCAGGGGGCGCGTCACTGAAGCTTTCTTT.